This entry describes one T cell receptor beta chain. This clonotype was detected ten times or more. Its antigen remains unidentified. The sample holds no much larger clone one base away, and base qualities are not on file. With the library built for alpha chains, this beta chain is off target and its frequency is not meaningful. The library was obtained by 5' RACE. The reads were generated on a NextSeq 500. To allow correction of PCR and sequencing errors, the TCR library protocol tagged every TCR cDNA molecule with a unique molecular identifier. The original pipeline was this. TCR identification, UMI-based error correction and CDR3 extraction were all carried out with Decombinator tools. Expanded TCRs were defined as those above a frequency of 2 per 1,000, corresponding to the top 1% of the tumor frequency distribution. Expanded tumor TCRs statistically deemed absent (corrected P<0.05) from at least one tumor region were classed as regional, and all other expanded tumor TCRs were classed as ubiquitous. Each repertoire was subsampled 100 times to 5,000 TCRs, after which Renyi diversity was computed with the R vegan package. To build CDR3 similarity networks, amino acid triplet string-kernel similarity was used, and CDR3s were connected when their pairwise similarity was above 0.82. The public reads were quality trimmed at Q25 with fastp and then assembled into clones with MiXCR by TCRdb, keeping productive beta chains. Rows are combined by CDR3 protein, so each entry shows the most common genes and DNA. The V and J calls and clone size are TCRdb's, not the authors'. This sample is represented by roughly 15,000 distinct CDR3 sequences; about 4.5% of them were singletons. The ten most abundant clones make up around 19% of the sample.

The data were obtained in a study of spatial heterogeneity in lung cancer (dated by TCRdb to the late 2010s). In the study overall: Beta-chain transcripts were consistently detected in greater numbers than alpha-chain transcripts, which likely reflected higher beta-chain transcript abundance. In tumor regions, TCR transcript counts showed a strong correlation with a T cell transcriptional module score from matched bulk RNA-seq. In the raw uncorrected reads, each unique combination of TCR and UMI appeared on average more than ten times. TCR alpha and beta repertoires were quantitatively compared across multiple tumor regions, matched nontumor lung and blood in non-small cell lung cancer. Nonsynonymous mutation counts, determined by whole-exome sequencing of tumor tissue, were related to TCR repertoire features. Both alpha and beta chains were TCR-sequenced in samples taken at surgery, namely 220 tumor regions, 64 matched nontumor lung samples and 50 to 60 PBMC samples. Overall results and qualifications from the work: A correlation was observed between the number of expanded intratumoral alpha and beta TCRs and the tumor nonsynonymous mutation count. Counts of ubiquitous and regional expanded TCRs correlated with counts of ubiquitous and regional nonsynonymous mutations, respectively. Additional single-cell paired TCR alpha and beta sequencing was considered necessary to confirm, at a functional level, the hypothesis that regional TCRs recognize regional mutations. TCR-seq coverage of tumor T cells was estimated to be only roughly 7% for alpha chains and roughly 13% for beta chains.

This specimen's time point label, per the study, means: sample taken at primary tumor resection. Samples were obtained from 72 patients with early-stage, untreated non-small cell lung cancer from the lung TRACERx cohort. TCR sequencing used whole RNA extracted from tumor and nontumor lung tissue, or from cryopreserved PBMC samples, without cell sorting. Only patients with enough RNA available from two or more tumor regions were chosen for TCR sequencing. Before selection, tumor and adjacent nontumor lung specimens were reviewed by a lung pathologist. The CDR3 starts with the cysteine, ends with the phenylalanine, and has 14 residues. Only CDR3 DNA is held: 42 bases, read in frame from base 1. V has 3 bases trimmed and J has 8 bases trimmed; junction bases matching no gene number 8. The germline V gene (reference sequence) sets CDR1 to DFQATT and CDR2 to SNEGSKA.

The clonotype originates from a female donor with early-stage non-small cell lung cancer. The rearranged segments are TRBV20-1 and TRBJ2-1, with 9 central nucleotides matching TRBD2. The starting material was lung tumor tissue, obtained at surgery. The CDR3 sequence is CSARLAGGRYEQFF. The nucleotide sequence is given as TGCAGTGCTAGGCTCGCGGGGGGGCGCTATGAGCAGTTCTTC.